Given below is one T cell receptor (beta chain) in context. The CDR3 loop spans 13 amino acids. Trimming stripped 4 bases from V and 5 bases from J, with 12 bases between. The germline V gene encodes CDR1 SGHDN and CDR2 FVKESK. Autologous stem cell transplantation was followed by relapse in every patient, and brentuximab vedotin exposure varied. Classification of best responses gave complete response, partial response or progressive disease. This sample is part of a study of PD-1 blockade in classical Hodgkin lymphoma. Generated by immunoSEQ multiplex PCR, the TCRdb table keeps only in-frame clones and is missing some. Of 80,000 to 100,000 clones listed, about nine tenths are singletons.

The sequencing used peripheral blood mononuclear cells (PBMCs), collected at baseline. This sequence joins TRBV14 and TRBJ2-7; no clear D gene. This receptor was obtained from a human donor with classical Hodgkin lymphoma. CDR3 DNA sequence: TGTGCCAGCAGCCCCCCCTTCCGGGACGAGCAGTACTTC. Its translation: CASSPPFRDEQYF.